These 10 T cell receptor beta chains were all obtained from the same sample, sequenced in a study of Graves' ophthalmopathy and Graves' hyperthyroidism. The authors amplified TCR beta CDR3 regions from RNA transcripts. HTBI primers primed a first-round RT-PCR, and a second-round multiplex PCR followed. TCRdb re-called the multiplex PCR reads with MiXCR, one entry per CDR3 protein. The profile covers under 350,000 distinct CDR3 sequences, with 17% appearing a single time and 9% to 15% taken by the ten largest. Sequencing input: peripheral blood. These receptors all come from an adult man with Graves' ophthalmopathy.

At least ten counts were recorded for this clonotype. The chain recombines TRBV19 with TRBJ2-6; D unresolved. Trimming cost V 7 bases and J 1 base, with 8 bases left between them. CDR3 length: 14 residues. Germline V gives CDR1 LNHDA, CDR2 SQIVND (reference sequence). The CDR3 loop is CASIRTSGANVLTF. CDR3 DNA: TGTGCCAGTATCAGGACGTCTGGGGCCAACGTCCTGACTTTC.

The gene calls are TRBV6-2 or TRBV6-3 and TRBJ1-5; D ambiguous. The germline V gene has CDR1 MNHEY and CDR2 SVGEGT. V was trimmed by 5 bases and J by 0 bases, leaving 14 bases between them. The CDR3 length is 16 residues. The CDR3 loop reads CASSPAGPVSNQPQHF. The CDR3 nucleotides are TGTGCCAGCAGTCCGGCGGGCCCAGTTAGCAATCAGCCCCAGCATTTT.

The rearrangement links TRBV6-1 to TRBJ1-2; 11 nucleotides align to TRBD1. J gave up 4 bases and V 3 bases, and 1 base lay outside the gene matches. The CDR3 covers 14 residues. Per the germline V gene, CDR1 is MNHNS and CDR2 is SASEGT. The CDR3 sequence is CASSDGQGAYGYTF. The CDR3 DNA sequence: TGTGCCAGCAGTGATGGACAGGGGGCCTATGGCTACACCTTC.

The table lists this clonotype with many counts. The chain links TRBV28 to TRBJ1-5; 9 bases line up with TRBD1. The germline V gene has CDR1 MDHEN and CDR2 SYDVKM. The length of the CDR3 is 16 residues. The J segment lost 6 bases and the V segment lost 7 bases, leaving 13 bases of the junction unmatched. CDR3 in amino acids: CASKFSGQGLGQPQHF. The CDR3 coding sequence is TGTGCCAGCAAATTCTCCGGACAGGGGTTGGGTCAGCCCCAGCATTTT.

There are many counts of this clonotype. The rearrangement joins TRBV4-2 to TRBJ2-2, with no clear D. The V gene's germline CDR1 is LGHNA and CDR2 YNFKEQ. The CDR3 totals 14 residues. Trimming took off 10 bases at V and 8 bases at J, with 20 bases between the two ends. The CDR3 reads CATQTPSTPGELFF. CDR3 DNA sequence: TGTGCCACCCAGACCCCCTCAACCCCGGGGGAGCTGTTTTTT.

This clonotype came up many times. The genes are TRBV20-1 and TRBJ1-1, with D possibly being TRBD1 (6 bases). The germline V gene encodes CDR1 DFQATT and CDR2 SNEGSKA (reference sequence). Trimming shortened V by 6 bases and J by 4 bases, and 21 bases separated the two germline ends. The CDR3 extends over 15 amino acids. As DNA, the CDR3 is TGCAGTGCCGGGGCCAGGGGATTTGGGCCCACTGAAGCTTTCTTT. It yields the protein CSAGARGFGPTEAFF.

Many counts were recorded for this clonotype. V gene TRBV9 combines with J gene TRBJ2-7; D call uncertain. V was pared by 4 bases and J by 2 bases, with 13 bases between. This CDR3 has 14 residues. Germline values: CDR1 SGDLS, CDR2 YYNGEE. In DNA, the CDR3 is TGTGCCAGCAGCATAGCTGAGCCTCCCTACGAGCAGTACTTC. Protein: CASSIAEPPYEQYF.

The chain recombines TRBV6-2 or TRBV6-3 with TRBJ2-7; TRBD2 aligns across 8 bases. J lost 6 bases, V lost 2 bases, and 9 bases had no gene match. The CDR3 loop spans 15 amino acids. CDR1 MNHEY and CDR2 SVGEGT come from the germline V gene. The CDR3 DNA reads TGTGCCAGCAGTTACCTCCTAGCGGGCGCGGTCGAGCAGTACTTC. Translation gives CASSYLLAGAVEQYF.

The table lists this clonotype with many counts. CDR3 coding DNA: TGTGCCAGCAGCAAGACAGGGAACACTGAAGCTTTCTTT. Protein product: CASSKTGNTEAFF. J is TRBJ1-1 and V is TRBV3-1, with D possibly matching TRBD1 (6 bases). This CDR3 comprises 13 residues. V lost 5 bases, J lost 1 base, and 8 bases lay in between. Germline loops: CDR1 LGHDT, CDR2 YNNKEL (reference sequence).

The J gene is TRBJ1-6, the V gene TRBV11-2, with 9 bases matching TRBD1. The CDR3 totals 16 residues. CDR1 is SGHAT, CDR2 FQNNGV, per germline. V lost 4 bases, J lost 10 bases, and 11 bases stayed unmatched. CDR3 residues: CASSSTLDRGNSPLHF. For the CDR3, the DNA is TGTGCCAGCAGCTCAACCCTGGACAGGGGTAACTCACCCCTCCACTTT.